The 10 T cell receptor beta chains listed next were all sequenced from one sample in a study of Ad26.COV2.S vaccination and SARS-CoV-2 variants. The treatment denotes: over 15 received Ad26.COV2.S at low or high dose, single or two shots; several received placebo; per-sample allocation not given. Collection of the samples took place on day 63 after the first injection of vaccine or placebo. Profiled with immunoSEQ multiplex PCR; TCRdb holds only in-frame clones, not every one. Of 510,000 or so clones listed, roughly nine tenths were seen once; the top ten hold more than 10%. This material consisted of peripheral blood, taken in a trial of Ad26.COV2.S vaccine versus placebo. These receptor sequences come from a person aged 18 to 59 who received the Ad26.COV2.S COVID-19 vaccine or a placebo.

This chain's CDR3 is CASSLNRGTDTQYF. Here the CDR3 DNA reads TGTGCCAGCAGCCTAAATCGGGGCACAGATACGCAGTATTTT. The chain has TRBV28 and TRBJ2-3; no clear D. V lost 6 bases and J 1 base, leaving 11 bases between the germline ends. CDR1 MDHEN and CDR2 SYDVKM come from the germline V gene. The CDR3 loop spans 14 amino acids.

The rearrangement links TRBV29-1 to TRBJ2-5, with unresolved D. Between the trimmed V and J ends, which lost 5 bases and 4 bases, there was a span of 5 bases. Germline V gene data show CDR1 as SQVTM and CDR2 as ANQGSEA. CDR3 length: 10 residues. The chain's CDR3 is CSVSRETQYF. In nucleotides, the CDR3 is TGCAGCGTTTCTAGAGAGACCCAGTACTTC.

The rearrangement joins TRBV15 to TRBJ2-7; TRBD1 matches 9 bases. After removal of 1 base from V and 2 bases from J, the junction contained 3 bases not matched to a gene. This CDR3 contains 15 residues. CDR1 and CDR2 from the germline V gene are LNHNV and YYDKDF (reference sequence). CDR3 DNA sequence: TGTGCCACCAGCAGAGGGGGACAGGGCCCCTACGAGCAGTACTTC. This codes for CATSRGGQGPYEQYF.

The V gene is TRBV11-3, the J gene TRBJ2-2, with D unresolved. The length of the CDR3 is 13 residues. Deletions cut 1 base from V and 6 bases from J, with 6 bases between. Germline loops: CDR1 SGHNT, CDR2 YENEEA. The CDR3 sequence: CASSLGFSGELFF. The CDR3 region has the DNA TGTGCCAGCAGCTTAGGGTTCTCCGGGGAGCTGTTTTTT.

CDR3 DNA: TGTGCCAGCAGTTACCCCCTCGGTTCAACGTTCTCCTACAATGAGCAGTTCTTC. Amino acid sequence: CASSYPLGSTFSYNEQFF. The chain links TRBV6-2 or TRBV6-3 to TRBJ2-1; unclear D gene. Germline V gene sequence: CDR1 MNHEY, CDR2 SVGEGT. Trimming cost V 2 bases and J 0 bases, with 17 bases left between them. This CDR3 is 18 amino acids long.

The V call is TRBV28, the J call TRBJ2-1; TRBD2 matches at 14 bases. The CDR3 sequence is 17 residues long. CDR1 is MDHEN, CDR2 SYDVKM, per germline. With 2 bases clipped from V and 10 bases from J, the junction kept 10 bases outside the gene matches. CDR3 sequence (DNA): TGTGCCAGCAGTTTACCCGGGACTAGCGGGAGTGTAGGGGAGCAGTTCTTC. Its protein product is CASSLPGTSGSVGEQFF.

CDR3 sequence reads: CASSQGDRSFTGELFF. For the CDR3, the DNA is TGTGCCAGCAGCCAAGGTGACAGGAGCTTCACCGGGGAGCTGTTTTTT. V gene TRBV3-1 (or the pseudogene TRBV3-2) combines with J gene TRBJ2-2; D might be TRBD1 (6 bases). This CDR3 spans 16 amino acids. Per the germline V gene, CDR1 is LGHDT and CDR2 is YNNKEL (reference sequence). The V end lost 1 base, the J end lost 4 bases, and 13 bases lay between the germline ends.

J is TRBJ2-7 and V is TRBV7-9; D not resolved. This CDR3 is 11 amino acids long. Looked up from germline, CDR1 is SEHNR and CDR2 is FQNEAQ (reference sequence). Trimming left V 5 bases short and J 5 bases short, with 7 bases between. CDR3 loop: CASSRLDEQYF. The CDR3 DNA reads as TGTGCCAGCAGCCGTCTCGACGAGCAGTACTTC.

This chain joins TRBV5-8 and TRBJ1-2; the D is unclear. Germline-derived CDR1 and CDR2 are SGHTS and YDEGEE. Trimming removed 0 bases at V and 8 bases at J, with 11 bases between. The CDR3 is 13 amino acids. The CDR3 sequence: CASSLEATYGYTF. The CDR3 coding sequence is TGTGCCAGCAGCTTGGAGGCAACTTACGGCTACACCTTC.

The rearrangement joins TRBV5-1 to TRBJ2-7, with TRBD2 matching 14 bases. V was pared by 4 bases and J by 0 bases, with 9 bases of the junction left unmatched. The CDR3 is 18 residues long. From germline, CDR1 is SGHRS and CDR2 YFSETQ. Here the CDR3 reads CASSQGLAGGASSYEQYF. DNA for the CDR3: TGCGCCAGCAGCCAAGGACTAGCGGGAGGTGCGAGCTCCTACGAGCAGTACTTC.